This is a list of T cell receptor beta chains from one sample in a study of blood T cell repertoires in COVID-19. Assay used: immunoSEQ multiplex PCR; TCRdb lists only in-frame clones, some missing. The sample has around 250,000 clones, around nine tenths seen once. Sequences were obtained from peripheral blood. Receptors originate from a man aged 35 to 55 with active or convalescent COVID-19. Both conserved end residues are part of each CDR3. D genes are given only for firm matches. Clone size is shown for a subset of rows, as once, few, many or a class of expanded clone.

D: NA
V: TRBV24-1
size: NA
J: TRBJ2-5
DNA: TGTGCCACCAGTGATGCAGGTCCAGGGGTCCAAGAGACCCAGTACTTC
CDR3: CATSDAGPGVQETQYF

D: NA
V: TRBV9
size: NA
J: TRBJ2-2
DNA: TGTGCCAGCAGCGTATTGACTACGAACACCGGGGAGCTGTTTTTT
CDR3: CASSVLTTNTGELFF

D: TRBD2
V: TRBV2
size: NA
J: TRBJ2-7
DNA: TGTGCCAGCGGCAGGACTAGCGATTGGAACGAGCAGTACTTC
CDR3: CASGRTSDWNEQYF

D: NA
V: TRBV18
size: once
J: TRBJ1-3
DNA: TGTGCCAGCTCACCACCGGAGCGGTTACCCTATTTT
CDR3: CASSPPERLPYF

D: NA
V: TRBV9
size: once
J: TRBJ2-3
DNA: TGTGCCAGCAGCCCCGGGATCCTCACAGATACGCAGTATTTT
CDR3: CASSPGILTDTQYF

D: NA
V: TRBV7-2
size: NA
J: TRBJ2-7
DNA: TGTGCCAGCAGCTTAGCGGGGCACACCTACGAGCAGTACTTC
CDR3: CASSLAGHTYEQYF

D: TRBD2
V: TRBV5-4
size: NA
J: TRBJ2-7
DNA: TGTGCCAGCAGCTCGGCTGGACTAGCGGACTACGAGCAGTACTTC
CDR3: CASSSAGLADYEQYF

D: NA
V: TRBV7-3
size: NA
J: TRBJ1-2
DNA: TGTGCCAGCAGCTTCGGCAGGGCAGAAGGCTACACCTTC
CDR3: CASSFGRAEGYTF

D: NA
V: TRBV5-1
size: NA
J: TRBJ1-1
DNA: TGCGCCAGCAGCTTGAGTACAGGGTTGAACACTGAAGCTTTCTTT
CDR3: CASSLSTGLNTEAFF

D: NA
V: TRBV28
size: NA
J: TRBJ1-5
DNA: TGTGCCAGCAGTTTGACAGTCGGCAATCAGCCCCAGCATTTT
CDR3: CASSLTVGNQPQHF

D: NA
V: TRBV30
size: once
J: TRBJ1-1
DNA: TGTGCCTGGATGGGACAAATGAACACTGAAGCTTTCTTT
CDR3: CAWMGQMNTEAFF

D: NA
V: TRBV10-3
size: NA
J: TRBJ2-5
DNA: TGTGCCATCAGCCGGGGGAACAACTACCAAGAGACCCAGTACTTC
CDR3: CAISRGNNYQETQYF

D: TRBD2
V: TRBV7-3
size: NA
J: TRBJ2-1
DNA: TGTGCCAGCAGCTCCGGACTAGCGTTGACCTACAATGAGCAGTTCTTC
CDR3: CASSSGLALTYNEQFF

D: TRBD2
V: TRBV7-2
size: NA
J: TRBJ2-3
DNA: TGTGCCAGCAGCTTAGCTAGCGGGGGGGTTAGCGATACGCAGTATTTT
CDR3: CASSLASGGVSDTQYF

D: TRBD2
V: TRBV24-1
size: few
J: TRBJ2-2
DNA: TGTGCCACCAGTGATTTGGGGACTAGCGGGGGCTTGAACACCGGGGAGCTGTTTTTT
CDR3: CATSDLGTSGGLNTGELFF

D: TRBD2
V: TRBV5-1
size: NA
J: TRBJ2-5
DNA: TGCGCCAGCAGCCTTGGGACTAGCGGGGCGGAGACCCAGTACTTC
CDR3: CASSLGTSGAETQYF

D: TRBD2
V: TRBV4-1
size: NA
J: TRBJ2-3
DNA: TGCGCCAGCAGCCAAGTGCTAGCGGGGGGTCCAGATACGCAGTATTTT
CDR3: CASSQVLAGGPDTQYF

D: NA
V: TRBV6-6
size: few
J: TRBJ1-6
DNA: TGTGCCAGCGGAGGCCTTTATAAGGCACCCCTCCACTTT
CDR3: CASGGLYKAPLHF

D: TRBD1
V: TRBV24-1
size: NA
J: TRBJ1-4
DNA: TGTGCCACCAGTGATTTTGTGACAGGGGAGGGAGAAAAACTGTTTTTT
CDR3: CATSDFVTGEGEKLFF

D: TRBD1
V: TRBV19
size: NA
J: TRBJ1-2
DNA: TGTGCCAGTAGTATGGACAGGGGGCACTATGGCTACACCTTC
CDR3: CASSMDRGHYGYTF

D: TRBD1
V: TRBV6-5
size: NA
J: TRBJ1-5
DNA: TGTGCCAGCAAAGGGACAGGCGACAATCAGCCCCAGCATTTT
CDR3: CASKGTGDNQPQHF

D: TRBD2
V: TRBV5-5
size: few
J: TRBJ2-1
DNA: TGTGCCAGCAGCTCGGCGGGACTAGCGGCCTACAATGAGCAGTTCTTC
CDR3: CASSSAGLAAYNEQFF

D: NA
V: TRBV7-9
size: NA
J: TRBJ2-3
DNA: TGTGCCAGCAGCTTAGGCCGAGGACAGTTAAGCACAGATACGCAGTATTTT
CDR3: CASSLGRGQLSTDTQYF

D: TRBD2
V: TRBV6-5
size: NA
J: TRBJ2-5
DNA: TGTGCCAGCAGTTACGGGTTAGCGGGGGGGGAAGAGACCCAGTACTTC
CDR3: CASSYGLAGGEETQYF

D: NA
V: TRBV25-1
size: few
J: TRBJ1-3
DNA: TGTGCCAGCTCCCTCGGGGGGCTTGGAAACACCATATATTTT
CDR3: CASSLGGLGNTIYF

D: TRBD1
V: TRBV19
size: NA
J: TRBJ1-1
DNA: TGTGCCAGTAGTGGAGGACAGGGTATGAACACTGAAGCTTTCTTT
CDR3: CASSGGQGMNTEAFF

D: NA
V: TRBV6-1
size: few
J: TRBJ1-5
DNA: TGTGCCAGCAGTGAATTTCCAGGGGCCAGCCCTCAGCCCCAGCATTTT
CDR3: CASSEFPGASPQPQHF

D: TRBD2
V: TRBV20-1
size: NA
J: TRBJ2-5
DNA: TGCAGTGCTAGTTCTAGCGGGAGAGAGACCCAGTACTTC
CDR3: CSASSSGRETQYF

D: NA
V: TRBV5-6
size: NA
J: TRBJ1-5
DNA: TGTGCCAGCAGCTCGACTTGGGGCAATCAGCCCCAGCATTTT
CDR3: CASSSTWGNQPQHF

D: NA
V: TRBV27
size: few
J: TRBJ2-7
DNA: TGTGCCAGCAGTTTAGGGCCGATCTCCTACGAGCAGTACTTC
CDR3: CASSLGPISYEQYF

D: NA
V: TRBV25-1
size: few
J: TRBJ2-1
DNA: TGTGCCAGCGAGTCATCAGGATACAATGAGCAGTTCTTC
CDR3: CASESSGYNEQFF

D: TRBD1
V: TRBV6-6
size: NA
J: TRBJ1-4
DNA: TGTGCCAGCAGTTCCACAGGGGACCCTCTGGGAAAACTGTTTTTT
CDR3: CASSSTGDPLGKLFF

D: NA
V: TRBV10-3
size: once
J: TRBJ2-3
DNA: TGTGCCATCAGTGCGGCCCTTAGCGACCCTCCGAATACGCAGTATTTT
CDR3: CAISAALSDPPNTQYF

D: NA
V: TRBV11-2
size: NA
J: TRBJ1-2
DNA: TGTGCCAGCAGCTTAGGGGTACCCGGGACACACTATGGCTACACCTTC
CDR3: CASSLGVPGTHYGYTF

D: NA
V: TRBV7-9
size: NA
J: TRBJ1-2
DNA: TGTGCCAGCAGCCCAGGGTCTGGCTACACCTTC
CDR3: CASSPGSGYTF

D: NA
V: TRBV28
size: NA
J: TRBJ2-3
DNA: TGTGCCAGTACCGGGGGCACAGATACGCAGTATTTT
CDR3: CASTGGTDTQYF

D: TRBD1
V: TRBV5-1
size: NA
J: TRBJ2-2
DNA: TGCGCCAGCAGTTCCAGGACAGGGGACACCGGGGAGCTGTTTTTT
CDR3: CASSSRTGDTGELFF

D: TRBD1
V: TRBV7-9
size: NA
J: TRBJ2-5
DNA: TGTGCCAGCAGCTTTTACTCACAGGGGGCAGAGACCCAGTACTTC
CDR3: CASSFYSQGAETQYF

D: TRBD2
V: TRBV10-3
size: NA
J: TRBJ2-7
DNA: TGTGCCATCAGTGAGGACGGCGGGAGTATCAACGAGCAGTACTTC
CDR3: CAISEDGGSINEQYF

D: TRBD2
V: TRBV7-2
size: NA
J: TRBJ2-3
DNA: TGTGCCAGCAGCTGGGGAGGGGCAGGCACAGATACGCAGTATTTT
CDR3: CASSWGGAGTDTQYF

D: TRBD1
V: TRBV27
size: NA
J: TRBJ1-2
DNA: TGTGCCAGCAGTACTTGGGACAGGGGATCCCTAGCTGGAGGCTACACCTTC
CDR3: CASSTWDRGSLAGGYTF